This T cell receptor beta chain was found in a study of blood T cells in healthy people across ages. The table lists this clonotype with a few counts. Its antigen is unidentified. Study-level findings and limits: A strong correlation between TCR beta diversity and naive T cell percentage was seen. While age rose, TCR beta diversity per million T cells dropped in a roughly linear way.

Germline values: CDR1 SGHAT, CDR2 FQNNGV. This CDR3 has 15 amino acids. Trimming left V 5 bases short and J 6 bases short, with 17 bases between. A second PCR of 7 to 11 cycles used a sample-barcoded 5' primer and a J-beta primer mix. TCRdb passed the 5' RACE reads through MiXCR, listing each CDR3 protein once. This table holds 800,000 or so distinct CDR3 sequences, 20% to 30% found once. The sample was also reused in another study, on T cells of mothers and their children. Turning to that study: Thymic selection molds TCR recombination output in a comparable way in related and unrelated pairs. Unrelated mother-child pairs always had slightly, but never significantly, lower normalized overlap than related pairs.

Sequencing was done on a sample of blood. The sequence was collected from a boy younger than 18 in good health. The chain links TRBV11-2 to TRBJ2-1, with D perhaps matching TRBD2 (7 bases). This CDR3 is CASSLTGTTGNEQFF. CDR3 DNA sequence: TGTGCCAGCAGCCTCACAGGGACTACTGGCAATGAGCAGTTCTTC.